The subject of this entry is one T cell receptor (beta chain). The repertoire was sequenced with immunoSEQ multiplex PCR; TCRdb's copy has only in-frame clones and lacks some. The table records more than 2 million clones, 93% of them present only once. Naive CD8 isolation took CD45RO-negative cells positively selected for CCR7 and excluded terminally differentiated effector memory CD45RA+ cells. This entry belongs to a study of shared clonotypes between healthy human individuals. Germline CDR1 is KGHSH and CDR2 is LQKENI. V shed 4 bases, J shed 0 bases, and the junction held 3 bases outside the gene matches. The CDR3 runs 15 residues.

Sequenced sample: naive CD8+ T cells from PBMCs. The chain combines TRBV18 with TRBJ1-1; TRBD1 matches 9 bases. The receptor comes from a man aged 18 to 29 in good health. Some clones in this sample may be carry-over from other donors' samples. CDR3 nucleotides: TGTGCCAGCTCACAAGGACAGGGGATGAACACTGAAGCTTTCTTT. This encodes CASSQGQGMNTEAFF.